The present T cell receptor beta chain was sequenced within a study of shared clonotypes between healthy human individuals (dated by TCRdb to the early 2020s). Turning to the overall study: The cohort comprised two women and a few men aged 18 to 49 years. Libraries were prepared and TCR repertoires were sequenced by different laboratories using diverse techniques, in order to increase sequencing depth and limit assay-specific biases. To estimate repertoire size and how much clonotypes are shared between individuals, the study performed deep sequencing of blood TCR repertoires from about 5 healthy adults. For each donor, three plates each were used for CD4 naive and CD4 memory, two plates were used for CD8 naive, and one plate was used for CD8 memory. Between about 0.8 and 9.5 billion PBMCs per donor were obtained by leukapheresis. Results the study describes overall, beyond this receptor: Based on pairwise subsampling, the degree of clonotype sharing among donors was expected to be affected by sequencing depth. Higher generation probabilities were observed for clonotypes shared by all four sorted-subset donors than for non-shared clonotypes. Incomplete sequencing was indicated by rarefaction of sorted-subset datasets, despite the large sequencing depth. Sampling was restricted to blood, and TCR repertoires in tissue are likely to differ from TCR repertoires in blood. The genetic and exposure-history diversity represented was limited by the small number of donors. Sharing across a handful of donors was observed for around 5% of naive CD4, over 3% of naive CD8, over 2% of memory CD4, and approximately 0.41% of memory CD8 clonotypes. Estimated clonotype richness was generally larger for naive than for memory subsets.

About this clone itself: Its target antigen remains unknown. Per-nucleotide qualities are absent, and no much larger clonotype sits a single base away.

The donors were healthy, HIV-negative adults who had no recently reported acute infections or vaccinations. Every donor was a Caucasian adult living in Nashville, Tennessee, USA. CD4+ T cells were enriched by magnetic negative selection, after which naive cells were positively selected on CD45RA and the negative fraction was taken as the memory subset. Blood was obtained by leukapheresis, after which PBMCs were separated by Ficoll-Histopaque density gradient centrifugation and cryopreserved in liquid nitrogen vapor phase. Analytical flow cytometry was used to check the purity and quantity of each magnetically sorted T cell population. Genomic DNA was isolated from each sorted fraction and quantified by UV absorbance on a Nanodrop 2000c. V is reduced by 3 bases and J by 7 bases, leaving a spacing of 12 bases between them. Per the germline V gene (reference sequence), LNHDA is the CDR1 and SQIVND is the CDR2. Counted from cysteine to phenylalanine, this CDR3 has 13 amino acids. The retained sequence is limited to the CDR3, 39 bases, with the frame set at the first base.

Using the deep immunoSEQ assay, TCR CDR3 regions were amplified from genomic DNA by multiplex PCR. For each cell subset, the extracted genomic DNA was distributed evenly across all wells of several immunoSEQ 96-well plates, and each plate served as one replicate. Each replicate PCR for sorted subsets received around 0.2 ug genomic DNA, equal to about 30,000 T cell genomes. Purified libraries were measured with a Qubit 3.0 fluorometer, size-checked on a Bioanalyzer 2100, and measured again with the KAPA Library Quantification kit. Every immunoSEQ 96-well plate was sequenced on a separate single-read 150-cycle Illumina NextSeq 550 flow cell. The authors' analysis ran thus. Because the immunoSEQ output included only junctional sequences and no quality scores, the filtering could not be the same as the filtering used for full-length reads. To assign V/J genes and CDR3, sequences were annotated using PyIR, a Python wrapper for IgBLAST v1.9, with IMGT germline references. Any read was removed if the V/J assignment was weak (E-value above 1e-6), the CDR3 was missing, or the read contained stop codons, out-of-frame junctions, or ambiguous translated residues. V3J clonotypes were defined by identical inferred V gene, J gene, and CDR3 amino acid sequence. Percentage overlap between repertoires was calculated by dividing the number of shared unique clonotypes by the size of the smaller repertoire. RTK rarefaction, the Chao1 estimator, and Recon v2.1 estimates of unobserved clonotypes were used to assess repertoire richness. Generation probabilities for all TCRbeta clonotypes obtained by the gDNA method from several donors were computed using OLGA. The table comes from immuneACCESS by way of TCRdb, which keeps in-frame sequences with V and J called. Part of the clones is missing from these tables; in studies checked, under half for an unresolved V gene and the rest for unknown reasons. V and J calls plus clone size are reproduced from that table; the DNA served to infer D and trimming. Within this sample are under 2.5 million clones, with about nine tenths of them counted one time only. The ten biggest clones cover roughly 0.34% of the sample.

The sequencing input was naive CD4+ T cells from PBMCs. The cell subset or site tag for this specimen amounts to: CD45RA+ positively selected. The chain is encoded by TRBV19 joined to TRBJ1-2; too little of a D gene remains to name it. The source of this sequence is a man between 18 and 35 years old in good health. Some clones in this sample may be carry-over from other donors' samples. The nucleotide sequence reads TGTGCCAGTAGTATTAGTGCGGATCTTGGCTACACCTTC. Translated, this is CASSISADLGYTF. Joined to the reference TRBV19 and TRBJ1-2 proteins, this CDR3 gives the full variable domain: DGGITQSPKYLFRKEGQNVTLSCEQNLNHDAMYWYRQDPGQGLRLIYYSQIVNDFQKGDIAEGYSVSREKKESFPLTVTSAQKNPTAFYLCASSISADLGYTFGSGTRLTVV.